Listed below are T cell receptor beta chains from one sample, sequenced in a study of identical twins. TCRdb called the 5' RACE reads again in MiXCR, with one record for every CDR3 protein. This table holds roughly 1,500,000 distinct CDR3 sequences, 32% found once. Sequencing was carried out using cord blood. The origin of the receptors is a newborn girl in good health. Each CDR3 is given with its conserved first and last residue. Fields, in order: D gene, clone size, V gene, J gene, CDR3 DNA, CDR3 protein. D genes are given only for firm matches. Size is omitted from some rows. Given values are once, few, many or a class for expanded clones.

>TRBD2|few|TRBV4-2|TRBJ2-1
TGTGCCAGCAGCCAGGAAAGGACTAGTTTCTACAATGAGCAGTTCTTC
CASSQERTSFYNEQFF
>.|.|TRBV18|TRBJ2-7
TGTGCCAGCTCTCACCGGGACACGTCCTACGAGCAGTACTTC
CASSHRDTSYEQYF
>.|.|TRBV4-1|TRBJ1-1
TGCGCCAGCAGCCGAACAGGGACGGTTGAAGCTTTCTTT
CASSRTGTVEAFF
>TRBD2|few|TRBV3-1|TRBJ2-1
TGTGCCAGCAGCCAAGCCACCGGGGGGGAGCAGTTCTTC
CASSQATGGEQFF
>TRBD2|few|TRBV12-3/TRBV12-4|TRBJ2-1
TGTGCCAGCGGGACTAGCGGACACAATGAGCAGTTCTTC
CASGTSGHNEQFF
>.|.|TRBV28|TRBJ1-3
TGTGCCACCGACGGGGGGCTACGGAACACCATATATTTT
CATDGGLRNTIYF
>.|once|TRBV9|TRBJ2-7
TGTGCCAGCAGCCCACAACCGGGCCCCGGGGGTGAGCAGTACTTC
CASSPQPGPGGEQYF
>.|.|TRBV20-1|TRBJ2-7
TGCAGTGCTCGAGCCGGGACTTACTCCTCCTACGAGCAGTACTTC
CSARAGTYSSYEQYF
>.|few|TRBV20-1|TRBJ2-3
TGCAGTGCCCAACCCGGGACTAGCACAGATACGCAGTATTTT
CSAQPGTSTDTQYF
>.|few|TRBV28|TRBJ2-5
TGTGCCAGCAGGCGAGAGGGTTGGGAGACCCAGTACTTC
CASRREGWETQYF
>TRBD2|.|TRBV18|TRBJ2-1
TGTGCCAGCTCCCCCGGACTAGCGACGGGAGAGCAGTTCTTC
CASSPGLATGEQFF
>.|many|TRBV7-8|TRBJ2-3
TGTGCCAGCAGCTTATACGGGACTGGCACAGATACGCAGTATTTT
CASSLYGTGTDTQYF
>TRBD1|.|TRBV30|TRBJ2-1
TGTGCCTGGGGGACAGACTACAATGAGCAGTTCTTC
CAWGTDYNEQFF
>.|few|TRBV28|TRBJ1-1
TGTGCCAGCAGCCTACAGGGAATCCCGACCACTGAAGCTTTCTTT
CASSLQGIPTTEAFF
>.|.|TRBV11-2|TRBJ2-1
TGTGCCAGCAGCTTTGATTGGGGGTCCTACAATGAGCAGTTCTTC
CASSFDWGSYNEQFF
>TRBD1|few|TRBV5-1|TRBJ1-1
TGCGCCAGCAGCTTGGCCATTAGACAGGGGAACACTGAAGCTTTCTTT
CASSLAIRQGNTEAFF
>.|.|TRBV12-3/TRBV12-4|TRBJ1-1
TGTGCCAGCAGCTTGGGTAAAGCTTTCTTT
CASSLGKAFF
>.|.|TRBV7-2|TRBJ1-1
TGTGCCAGCAGCATAATCAGGAAAATGAACACTGAAGCTTTCTTT
CASSIIRKMNTEAFF
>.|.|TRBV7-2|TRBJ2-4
TGTGCCAGCAGCTTAGGTCTACTAGAAAAGCAGTACTTC
CASSLGLLEKQYF
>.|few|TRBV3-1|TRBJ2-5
TGTGCCAGCAGCCAAGAGGTGCGGGGAGAAGAGACCCAGTACTTC
CASSQEVRGEETQYF
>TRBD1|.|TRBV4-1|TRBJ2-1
TGCGCCAGCAGCCTGACAGGGATTTATGAGCGGACCTACAATGAGCAGTTCTTC
CASSLTGIYERTYNEQFF
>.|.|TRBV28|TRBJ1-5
TGTGCCAGCACTCCAACGGGAAGGGGGTCTAGCAATCAGCCCCAGCATTTT
CASTPTGRGSSNQPQHF
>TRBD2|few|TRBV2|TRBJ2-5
TGTGCCACAAAATGGACTAGCGGGGCGATGGAGACCCAGTACTTC
CATKWTSGAMETQYF
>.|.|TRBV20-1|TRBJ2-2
TGCAGTGCCAGCCCGACAAGGAGGCCCACCGGGGAGCTGTTTTTT
CSASPTRRPTGELFF
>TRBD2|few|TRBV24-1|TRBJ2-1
TGTGCCACCAGTGAGGGGACTAGCGGAATCAATGAGCAGTTCTTC
CATSEGTSGINEQFF
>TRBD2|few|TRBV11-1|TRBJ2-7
TGTGCCAGCAGCTTTAGCGGGGGTTCCTCCGAGCAGTACTTC
CASSFSGGSSEQYF
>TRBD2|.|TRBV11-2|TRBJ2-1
TGTGCCAGCAGCTTATCGGCTTTCCAGCGGGATGGGAATGAGCAGTTCTTC
CASSLSAFQRDGNEQFF
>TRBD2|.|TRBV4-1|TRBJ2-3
TGCGCCAGCAGCCGAATCCTAGCGGGAGCTGGGGATACGCAGTATTTT
CASSRILAGAGDTQYF
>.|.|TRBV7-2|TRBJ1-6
TGTGCCAGCAGCTTAGTGGCGGGGGCGCCCTATAATTCACCCCTCCACTTT
CASSLVAGAPYNSPLHF
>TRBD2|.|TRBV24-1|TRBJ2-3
TGTGCCACCAGTGATTCTACGGGAGGGCCGACAGATACGCAGTATTTT
CATSDSTGGPTDTQYF
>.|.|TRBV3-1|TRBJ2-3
TGTGCCAGCAGCCAATTGCCGACTGCAGATACGCAGTATTTT
CASSQLPTADTQYF
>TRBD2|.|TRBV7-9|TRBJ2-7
TGTGCCAGCAGCGTTACTAGCGTCGACGAGCAGTACTTC
CASSVTSVDEQYF
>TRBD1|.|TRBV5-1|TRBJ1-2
TGCGCCAGCAGCTTGGAAGCAGGGGGGAACTGTGGCTACACCTTC
CASSLEAGGNCGYTF
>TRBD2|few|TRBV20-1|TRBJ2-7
TGCAGTGCTAGCCCTAGCGGGAGAATCGACGAGCAGTACTTC
CSASPSGRIDEQYF
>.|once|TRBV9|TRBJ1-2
TGTGCCAGCAGCAGCTATGGCCACACCTTC
CASSSYGHTF
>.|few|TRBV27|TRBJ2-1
TGTGCCAGCAGTTTATCGCCGGGATGGGACGACAATGAGCAGTTCTTC
CASSLSPGWDDNEQFF
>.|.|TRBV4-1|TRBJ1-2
TGCGCCAGCAGCCAAGACATAGGTCATTTTGGCTACACCTTC
CASSQDIGHFGYTF
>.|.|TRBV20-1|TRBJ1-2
TGCAGTGCTCGGGACTCGGCGGGCTATGGCTACACCTTC
CSARDSAGYGYTF
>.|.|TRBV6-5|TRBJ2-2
TGTGCCAGCAGTTACTCCGGACTGAGGAACACCGGGGAGCTGTTTTTT
CASSYSGLRNTGELFF
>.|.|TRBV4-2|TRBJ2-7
TGTGCCAGCAGCCAAGATGCCAGAGCATATGAGCAGTACTTC
CASSQDARAYEQYF
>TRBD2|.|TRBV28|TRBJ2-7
TGTGCCACCTCGGGACTAGCGGGGTACAATGAGCAGTACTTC
CATSGLAGYNEQYF
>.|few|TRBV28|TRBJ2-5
TGTGCCAGCAGTTTAGGAGCCCACCAATTAGTAGAGACCCAGTACTTC
CASSLGAHQLVETQYF
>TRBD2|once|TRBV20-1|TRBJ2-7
TGCAGTGCTAGAGTGAGCGGGAGGGCCGAGCAGTACTTC
CSARVSGRAEQYF
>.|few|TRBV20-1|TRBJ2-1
TGCAGTGCTGTTACCGGGACGTCCTACAATGAGCAGTTCTTC
CSAVTGTSYNEQFF
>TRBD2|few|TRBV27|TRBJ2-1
TGTGCCAGCAGTTCGGGACTAGCTGGAAGGGGTGAGCAGTTCTTC
CASSSGLAGRGEQFF
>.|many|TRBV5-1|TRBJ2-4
TGCGCCAGCAGCTTGGAAATAGCCAAAAACATTCAGTACTTC
CASSLEIAKNIQYF
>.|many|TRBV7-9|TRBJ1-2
TGTGCCAGCAGCTTATTGGGCAGGGCAACCTATGGCTACACCTTC
CASSLLGRATYGYTF
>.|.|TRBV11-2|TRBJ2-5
TGTGCCAGCAGCTTAGTTAATCTAGGGTCAAGGGAGCAGTACTTC
CASSLVNLGSREQYF
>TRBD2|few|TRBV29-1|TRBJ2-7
TGCAGCGCGATTCAGCCGGGGGGTTTCTCCTACGAGCAGTACTTC
CSAIQPGGFSYEQYF
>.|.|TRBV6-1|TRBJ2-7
TGTGCCAGCAGTGAAGGTCCCACCTACGAGCAGTACTTC
CASSEGPTYEQYF
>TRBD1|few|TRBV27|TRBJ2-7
TGTGCCAGCAGCAGAGAAACAGGGGGCCTGCAGTACTTC
CASSRETGGLQYF
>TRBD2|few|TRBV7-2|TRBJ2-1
TGTGCCAGCAGCTTAGTAGCGGGAGATTTCAATGAGCAGTTCTTC
CASSLVAGDFNEQFF
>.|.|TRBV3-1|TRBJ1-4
TGTGCCAGCAGTTCCCGACGGTTAGATGAAAAACTGTTTTTT
CASSSRRLDEKLFF
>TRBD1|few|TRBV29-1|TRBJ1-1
TGCAGCGTTAAGGGGGCCACTGAAGCTTTCTTT
CSVKGATEAFF
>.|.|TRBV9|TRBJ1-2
TGTGCCAGCCGGGGAGAGGGCTCCACCTTC
CASRGEGSTF